This T cell receptor beta chain was identified during a study of regulatory T cells in long-lasting Graves disease. Across the whole study: Patients with new Graves' disease had used antithyroid drugs below 3 months.

Arm-PCR of CDR3 regions with iRepertoire HTBI primers generated TCR beta libraries. TCRdb independently ran MiXCR on the multiplex PCR reads; one entry per CDR3 protein. The table records under 250,000 distinct CDR3 sequences, less than 20% of them present only once. The time point was: newly diagnosed GD, antithyroid drugs for less than 3 months. Making the TCR library involved RNA that had been extracted from PBMCs. Whole-study findings and limits: Having only a small sample size may have limited accuracy.

This clonotype was counted many times. Its specificity is not known. In addition, the sample was reused for a study of T cells in Graves' hyperthyroidism and ophthalmopathy.

Sequences were derived from peripheral blood mononuclear cells (PBMCs), sampled at new diagnosis, from a patient treated with antithyroid drugs. This TCR was sampled from a woman aged 30 to 39 with Graves disease.

This CDR3 is CASSPGQGVGNTIYF. In DNA, the CDR3 is TGTGCCAGCAGCCCGGGACAGGGTGTTGGAAACACCATATATTTT. The chain employs TRBV12-3 or TRBV12-4 and TRBJ1-3, with 9 bases that match TRBD1. The CDR3 runs 15 residues. V lost 6 bases, J lost 3 bases, and 6 bases stayed unmatched.